This TCR beta chain was observed in a study of blood T cell repertoires in COVID-19 (dated by TCRdb to 2018 to 2021). The study in broad terms: Samples from collaborators originated in the United States, Italy and Spain and spanned both the acute and convalescent phases of COVID-19. Subjects who had been exposed to COVID-19, were actively infected with it, or had recovered from it provided the deeply sampled blood TCRbeta repertoires that made up the dataset. A de-identified subject ID, COVID-19 status, age in years and sex were almost always included in the sample metadata. Samples were obtained from the ongoing ImmuneRACE study (first 160 participants) and from over 1,000 subjects provided by 6 global collaborators. The material from the prospective study consisted of cDNA or gDNA derived from T cells, B-cell-depleted T cells, or PBMCs. The repertoires were made available in a free public database intended to serve as a resource for research on the immune response to SARS-CoV-2. Where HLA class I and class II types were available, the types were taken from metadata supplied by the sample provider, not from assay-based typing.

Participants in the prospective study were aged roughly 18 to 89 years, lived in more than 20 United States geographic areas, and enrolled through a virtual design. In the prospective study, cohorts were assigned on the basis of participant-reported clinical history obtained from a screening survey and a study questionnaire. ImmuneRACE Cohort 3 recovered participants were defined by two consecutive negative NP/OP PCR tests, healthcare professional clearance, or symptom resolution. Each participant in the prospective study had whole blood, serum and a nasopharyngeal or oropharyngeal swab collected by mobile phlebotomists. Participants in the prospective study had the option to provide additional blood draws and questionnaires over a roughly 2-month period. Before DNA extraction, prospective study blood samples were shipped either frozen or at room temperature. Comments on this clone: Its antigen is not yet known. No much larger clone is present one base from it, and per-base qualities are unavailable.

TCRbeta CDR3 regions were amplified from genomic DNA by means of the immunoSEQ Assay, a bias-controlled multiplex PCR. In the authors' own workflow: The number of nucleated cells in each sample was estimated by amplification of reference gene primers within the assay. To quantify the absolute abundance of each unique TCRbeta CDR3 rearrangement, sequence reads were collapsed and filtered. For each sample, productive Simpson clonality was calculated by taking the square root of Simpson's diversity index across productive rearrangements. This is the immuneACCESS table as TCRdb keeps it, with only in-frame sequences that have V and J called. A part of the clones is gone; compared with another copy, unresolved V genes explain less than half, and the rest is unexplained. The D gene and trimming were derived from the DNA, and the V and J assignments and clone size from that table. The sample table records approximately 230,000 clones; 85% to 90% of these occur just once. About 16% of the sample belongs to the ten largest clones.

Overall study results and their limits: Clinical and demographic metadata were provided uncurated, with the amount varying by source and participant.

V is shortened by 6 bases, J by 3 bases, and the region joining them spans 11 bases. Inclusive of the bounding cysteine and phenylalanine, the CDR3 is 13 residues long. Only CDR3 DNA is held: 39 bases, read in frame from base 1. Per the germline V gene, ENHRY is the CDR1 and SYGVKD is the CDR2. Source material: PBMCs or T cells enriched from blood (not recorded which). The rearrangement combines TRBV10-3 with TRBJ1-1, and perhaps TRBD1 as D gene, on 5 matching bases. The TCR sequence derives from a man between 18 and 35 years old who had recovered from COVID-19. The CDR3 has the sequence CAIRTESDTEAFF. The DNA sequence follows: TGTGCCATCAGGACAGAGTCCGACACTGAAGCTTTCTTT.